A single sample gave rise to the 4 T cell receptor beta chains below, sequenced in a study of siplizumab effects on memory and regulatory T cells. Some clones are missing from TCRdb's copy, which holds only in-frame ones; the method was immunoSEQ multiplex PCR. The sample shows some 100,000 clones, 93% of them seen only once. Sequenced input: CD8+ T cells sorted from blood. The receptors derive from a human donor in good health.

The chain uses TRBV29-1 and TRBJ2-1; weak D call: TRBD2 (5 bases). Germline V gene sequence: CDR1 SQVTM, CDR2 ANQGSEA. With 4 bases removed from V and 2 bases from J, the gap between germline ends came to 6 bases. The CDR3 consists of 12 residues. CDR3 residues: CSVAGAYNEQFF. The CDR3 bases are TGCAGCGTTGCCGGGGCCTACAATGAGCAGTTCTTC.

The chain couples TRBV11-2 to TRBJ2-1; 7 bases align to TRBD2. The CDR3 extends over 17 amino acids. Germline-derived CDR1 and CDR2 are SGHAT and FQNNGV. Trimming took 2 bases from V and 4 from J; bases not matched to a gene: 11. The CDR3 is CASSLLGGEAFYNEQFF. The DNA of the CDR3 is TGTGCCAGCAGCTTACTGGGGGGGGAAGCTTTTTACAATGAGCAGTTCTTC.

J is TRBJ2-5 and V is TRBV5-6; 9 bases map to TRBD1. The CDR3 extends over 15 amino acids. In germline, CDR1 is SGHDT, CDR2 YYEEEE. Germline trimming cut 4 bases from V and 5 bases from J; bases unmatched to any gene: 9. The CDR3 bases are TGTGCCAGCAGCACTCCACAGGGGGCGAGGGAGACCCAGTACTTC. Its translation: CASSTPQGARETQYF.

The chain carries TRBV4-1 and TRBJ2-2; 9 bases line up with TRBD1. The CDR3 has 16 amino acids. Germline V lookup: CDR1 MGHRA, CDR2 YSYEKL. V lost 4 bases, J lost 5 bases, and 8 bases stayed unmatched. The DNA of the CDR3 is TGCGCCAGCAGCCCCGGGACAGGGTATTTGACCGGGGAGCTGTTTTTT. This encodes CASSPGTGYLTGELFF.